What follows is one TCR beta chain and its context. Its antigen is undetermined. The data were taken from a study of graft-versus-host responses after intestinal transplantation. V shed 1 base, J shed 7 bases, and the junction held 5 bases outside the gene matches. Germline CDR1 is SEHNR and CDR2 is FQNEAQ (reference sequence). This CDR3 is built from 15 residues. The method was immunoSEQ multiplex PCR; TCRdb's version includes in-frame clones alone and lacks a portion of them. The sample records tens of thousands of clones, about 94% being singletons. The chain couples TRBV7-9 to TRBJ2-1, with 9 nucleotides matching TRBD1. The input for sequencing was unstimulated CD4+ T cells sorted from spleen or lymph node cells, taken before transplant. This TCR came from a human donor who was the organ donor for an intestinal transplant. CDR3 residues: CASSLGRDRENEQFF. The CDR3, as DNA: TGTGCCAGCAGCTTAGGCCGGGACAGGGAAAATGAGCAGTTCTTC.